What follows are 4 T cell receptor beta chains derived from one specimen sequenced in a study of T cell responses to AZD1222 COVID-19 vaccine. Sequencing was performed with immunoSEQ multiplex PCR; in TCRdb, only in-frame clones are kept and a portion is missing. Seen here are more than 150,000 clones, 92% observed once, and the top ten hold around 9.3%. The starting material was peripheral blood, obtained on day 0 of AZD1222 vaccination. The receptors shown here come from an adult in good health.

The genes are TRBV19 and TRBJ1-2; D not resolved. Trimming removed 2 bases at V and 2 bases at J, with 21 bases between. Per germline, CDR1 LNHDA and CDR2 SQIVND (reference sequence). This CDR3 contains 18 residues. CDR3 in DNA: TGTGCCAGTAGTATAAAAGGCAACACCCCTGCTGAGAACTATGGCTACACCTTC. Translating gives CASSIKGNTPAENYGYTF.

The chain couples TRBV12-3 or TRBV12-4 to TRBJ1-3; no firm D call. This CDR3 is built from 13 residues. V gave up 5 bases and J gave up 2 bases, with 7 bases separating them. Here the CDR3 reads CASSPPAGNTIYF. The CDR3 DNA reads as TGTGCCAGCAGTCCCCCGGCTGGAAACACCATATATTTT.

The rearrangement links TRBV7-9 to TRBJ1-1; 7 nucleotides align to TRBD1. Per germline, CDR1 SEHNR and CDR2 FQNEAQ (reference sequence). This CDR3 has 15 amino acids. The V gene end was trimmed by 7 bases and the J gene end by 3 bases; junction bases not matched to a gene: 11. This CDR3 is CASNPPGTADTEAFF. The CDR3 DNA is TGTGCCAGCAACCCACCTGGGACAGCCGACACTGAAGCTTTCTTT.

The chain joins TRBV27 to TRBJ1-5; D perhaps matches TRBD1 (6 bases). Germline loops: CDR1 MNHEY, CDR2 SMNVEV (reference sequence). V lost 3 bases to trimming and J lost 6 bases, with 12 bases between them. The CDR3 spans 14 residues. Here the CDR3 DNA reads TGTGCCAGCAGTTTCTCCGGGACATTTCAGCCCCAGCATTTT. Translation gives CASSFSGTFQPQHF.